These T cell receptor beta chains were read from a single sample in a study of shared clonotypes between healthy human individuals. Clones were sequenced by immunoSEQ multiplex PCR, and TCRdb holds only the in-frame ones, with some missing. Of about 2.3 million clones in the sample, approximately 95% are singletons; the top ten hold 0.3% to 0.4%. The sequenced sample was naive CD4+ T cells from PBMCs. The receptor set was obtained from a man between 18 and 35 years old in good health. Some clones in this sample may be carry-over from other donors' samples. The CDR3 runs from the conserved cysteine through the conserved F or W. A D gene is named only where the DNA matches it firmly. Where a row states a size, it is once, few, many or the class of an expanded clone; other rows omit it.

>TRBV7-3|TRBD2|-|TRBJ2-1
CASSLREGRRFF
TGTGCCAGCAGCCTGAGGGAGGGCCGTCGGTTCTTC
>TRBV28|TRBD2|-|TRBJ2-5
CASSSLRDSLAGLQETQYF
TGTGCCAGCAGCTCCCTCCGGGACAGCCTAGCGGGGCTTCAAGAGACCCAGTACTTC
>TRBV7-2|TRBD1|-|TRBJ2-7
CASSLAGQTYEQYF
TGTGCCAGCAGCTTAGCGGGACAGACCTACGAGCAGTACTTC
>TRBV7-8|-|-|TRBJ2-2
CASPPWGGELFF
TGTGCCAGCCCCCCTTGGGGCGGGGAGCTGTTTTTT
>TRBV11-3|TRBD2|-|TRBJ2-7
CASSPGLAGGREQYF
TGTGCCAGCAGCCCGGGACTAGCGGGAGGGCGCGAGCAGTACTTC
>TRBV5-6|-|-|TRBJ2-3
CASSFDSRTDTQYF
TGTGCCAGCAGCTTTGACAGCCGCACAGATACGCAGTATTTT
>TRBV6-5|-|-|TRBJ1-2
CASSYYFGRADYGYTF
TGTGCCAGCAGTTACTATTTTGGCAGGGCGGACTATGGCTACACCTTC
>TRBV5-1|-|once|TRBJ2-7
CASSVRPTYEQYF
TGCGCCAGCAGCGTGCGGCCAACCTACGAGCAGTACTTC
>TRBV2|TRBD2|once|TRBJ2-1
CASNVAGVGYNEQFF
TGTGCCAGCAACGTAGCGGGAGTGGGCTACAATGAGCAGTTCTTC
>TRBV19|-|-|TRBJ1-2
CASRLDRSYGYTF
TGTGCCAGTAGACTAGACAGGAGCTATGGCTACACCTTC
>TRBV18|TRBD2|-|TRBJ2-5
CASSRELAEETQYF
TGTGCCAGCTCACGCGAACTAGCGGAAGAGACCCAGTACTTC
>TRBV10-1|TRBD2|-|TRBJ2-7
CASSGSGRAYF
TGCGCCAGCAGCGGGAGCGGGAGGGCCTACTTC
>TRBV30|TRBD1|once|TRBJ1-1
CALSTGAGMLF
TGTGCCTTAAGTACAGGGGCCGGGATGCTCTTT
>TRBV4-1|-|-|TRBJ2-5
CASSRGKGTTPPETQYF
TGCGCCAGCAGTCGAGGGAAGGGCACCACCCCTCCAGAGACCCAGTACTTC
>TRBV28|-|-|TRBJ2-7
CASSIRTEQYF
TGTGCCAGCAGTATTCGGACTGAGCAGTACTTC
>TRBV5-1|-|-|TRBJ2-7
CASSLGSSFPFERRYYEQYF
TGCGCCAGCAGCTTGGGTTCTTCTTTTCCGTTCGAGCGGCGATACTACGAGCAGTACTTC
>TRBV4-2|-|-|TRBJ2-1
CASSPGGGSGDEQFF
TGTGCCAGCAGCCCCGGGGGCGGGAGCGGGGATGAGCAGTTCTTC
>TRBV28|-|once|TRBJ2-7
CASSLGVAEQYF
TGTGCCAGCAGTTTAGGGGTAGCCGAGCAGTACTTC
>TRBV5-1|TRBD1|-|TRBJ2-7
CASSLDGTDYYEQYF
TGCGCCAGCAGCTTGGACGGGACAGACTACTACGAGCAGTACTTC
>TRBV5-4|TRBD1|-|TRBJ1-1
CASSLVTTGPYAEAFF
TGTGCCAGCAGCTTGGTAACGACAGGGCCCTATGCTGAAGCTTTCTTT
>TRBV5-4|-|-|TRBJ2-5
CASSPRPQETQYF
TGTGCCAGCAGCCCCAGGCCTCAAGAGACCCAGTACTTC
>TRBV9|TRBD1|-|TRBJ1-4
CASSVAPTGNEKLFF
TGTGCCAGCAGCGTAGCCCCGACAGGGAATGAAAAACTGTTTTTT
>TRBV5-6|-|-|TRBJ1-2
CASSFPSTNYGYTF
TGTGCCAGCAGCTTCCCGTCAACTAACTATGGCTACACCTTC
>TRBV5-4|-|once|TRBJ1-1
CASSFDIFEAFF
TGTGCCAGCAGCTTTGACATCTTTGAAGCTTTCTTT
>TRBV5-1|-|-|TRBJ2-5
CASSLGSQGRQETQYF
TGCGCCAGCAGCTTGGGATCCCAGGGCAGACAAGAGACCCAGTACTTC
>TRBV19|TRBD2|-|TRBJ2-1
CASVDSGRVHEQFF
TGTGCCAGTGTCGATAGCGGGAGAGTCCATGAGCAGTTCTTC
>TRBV5-6|TRBD2|-|TRBJ2-7
CASSLRGSASYEQYF
TGTGCCAGCAGCTTGCGCGGGAGCGCCTCCTACGAGCAGTACTTC
>TRBV29-1|-|-|TRBJ1-1
CSVAPVLGATEAFF
TGCAGCGTTGCCCCGGTGTTGGGGGCCACTGAAGCTTTCTTT
>TRBV12-5|-|-|TRBJ2-1
CASGFHLEGPTRDGEQFF
TGTGCTAGTGGTTTTCACCTTGAAGGCCCTACCAGGGACGGTGAGCAGTTCTTC
>TRBV6-5|-|once|TRBJ1-1
CASSPRGSANTEAFF
TGTGCCAGCAGCCCCCGGGGCAGCGCGAACACTGAAGCTTTCTTT
>TRBV5-1|TRBD2|-|TRBJ2-1
CASSLASGSSYEQFF
TGCGCCAGCAGCTTGGCTAGCGGGAGTAGCTATGAGCAGTTCTTC
>TRBV4-1|TRBD2|-|TRBJ2-1
CASSQSLPGLAGYNEQFF
TGCGCCAGCAGCCAAAGCCTACCTGGACTAGCGGGGTACAATGAGCAGTTCTTC
>TRBV7-3|TRBD2|-|TRBJ2-5
CASSSGLAGYQETQYF
TGTGCCAGCAGCTCCGGACTAGCGGGGTACCAAGAGACCCAGTACTTC
>TRBV7-2|TRBD2|-|TRBJ2-5
CASSLTSGMETQYF
TGTGCCAGCAGCTTGACTAGCGGGATGGAGACCCAGTACTTC
>TRBV5-1|-|once|TRBJ1-1
CASSTTGNTEAFF
TGCGCCAGCAGTACGACAGGGAACACTGAAGCTTTCTTT
>TRBV9|TRBD1|-|TRBJ2-5
CASSSGQGWRETQYF
TGTGCCAGCAGCTCGGGACAGGGGTGGCGAGAGACCCAGTACTTC
>TRBV27|TRBD1|-|TRBJ2-7
CASRWDRGYEQYF
TGTGCCAGTAGATGGGACAGGGGCTACGAGCAGTACTTC
>TRBV4-2|-|-|TRBJ1-3
CASSQGEHISGNTIYF
TGTGCCAGCAGCCAAGGAGAACACATCTCTGGAAACACCATATATTTT
>TRBV5-1|-|once|TRBJ2-2
CASSSSGAYTGELFF
TGCGCCAGCAGCTCCAGCGGAGCCTACACCGGGGAGCTGTTTTTT
>TRBV5-4|TRBD2|-|TRBJ2-5
CASSIGLAGAWGETQYF
TGTGCCAGCAGCATCGGACTAGCGGGAGCTTGGGGAGAGACCCAGTACTTC
>TRBV5-1|TRBD2|once|TRBJ2-3
CASSHGVGGRATDTQYF
TGCGCCAGCAGCCATGGGGTAGGAGGGAGGGCCACAGATACGCAGTATTTT
>TRBV11-2|TRBD1|-|TRBJ2-2
CASSGALTGGYWAGELFF
TGTGCCAGCAGTGGGGCCCTGACAGGGGGCTATTGGGCCGGGGAGCTGTTTTTT
>TRBV27|TRBD2|-|TRBJ2-1
CASREGQSGVHEQFF
TGTGCCAGCAGGGAGGGGCAGAGCGGGGTTCATGAGCAGTTCTTC
>TRBV10-3|TRBD1|-|TRBJ1-5
CAISEGQGVNQPQHF
TGTGCCATCAGTGAGGGACAGGGGGTAAATCAGCCCCAGCATTTT
>TRBV5-1|TRBD1|-|TRBJ2-1
CASSSGTGVYNEQFF
TGCGCCAGCAGCTCTGGGACAGGGGTCTACAATGAGCAGTTCTTC
>TRBV5-1|-|once|TRBJ1-2
CASSFVIGGGYGYTF
TGCGCCAGCAGCTTTGTCATTGGAGGCGGCTATGGCTACACCTTC
>TRBV7-8|-|-|TRBJ1-2
CASSPLRAGYGYTF
TGTGCCAGCAGCCCCCTTCGTGCGGGCTATGGCTACACCTTC
>TRBV7-2|-|-|TRBJ2-7
CASSRRREQYF
TGTGCCAGCAGCCGCCGGAGGGAGCAGTACTTC
>TRBV7-3|TRBD1|-|TRBJ1-3
CASSARAQTGGRGNTIYF
TGTGCCAGCAGCGCTCGTGCGCAAACAGGGGGCAGGGGAAACACCATATATTTT
>TRBV7-6|-|-|TRBJ2-1
CASSLGRGVYNEQFF
TGTGCCAGCAGCTTAGGGCGAGGGGTCTACAATGAGCAGTTCTTC
>TRBV5-1|TRBD2|once|TRBJ2-1
CASGLAGAFSYNEQFF
TGCGCCAGCGGACTAGCGGGAGCTTTTTCCTACAATGAGCAGTTCTTC
>TRBV28|TRBD1|once|TRBJ1-1
CASSSGQGATEAFF
TGTGCCAGCAGTTCGGGACAGGGGGCCACTGAAGCTTTCTTT
>TRBV5-1|-|-|TRBJ2-5
CASSSGPRETQYF
TGCGCCAGCAGCTCGGGACCGCGGGAGACCCAGTACTTC
>TRBV30|-|-|TRBJ2-2
CAWSVGTGNTGELFF
TGTGCCTGGAGTGTCGGCACAGGGAACACCGGGGAGCTGTTTTTT
>TRBV4-1|-|-|TRBJ2-3
CASSQGGGASTQYF
TGCGCCAGCAGCCAAGGAGGGGGAGCGAGTACGCAGTATTTT
>TRBV5-4|TRBD2|-|TRBJ2-1
CASSTLADAHNEQFF
TGTGCCAGCAGCACCCTAGCGGACGCCCACAATGAGCAGTTCTTC